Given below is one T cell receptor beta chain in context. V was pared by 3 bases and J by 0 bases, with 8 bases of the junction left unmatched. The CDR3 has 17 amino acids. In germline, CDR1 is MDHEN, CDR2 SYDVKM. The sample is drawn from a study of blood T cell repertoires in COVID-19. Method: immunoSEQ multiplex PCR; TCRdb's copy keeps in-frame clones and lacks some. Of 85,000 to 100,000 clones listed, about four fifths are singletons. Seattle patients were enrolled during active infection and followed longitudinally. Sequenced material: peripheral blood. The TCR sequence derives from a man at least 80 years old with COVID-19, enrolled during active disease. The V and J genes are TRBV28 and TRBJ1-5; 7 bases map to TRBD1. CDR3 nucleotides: TGTGCCAGCAGTTTGGCAGGGGGTACTTATAGCAATCAGCCCCAGCATTTT. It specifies CASSLAGGTYSNQPQHF.